This T cell receptor beta chain was obtained from a study of OX40 agonist ivuxolimab in advanced cancers. Study background: Participants, about 83% male, averaged about 56 years of age, ranging from roughly 20 to 85.

Germline V gives CDR1 SGDLS, CDR2 YYNGEE. The V end lost 4 bases, the J end lost 3 bases, and 14 bases lay between the germline ends. The CDR3 consists of 15 residues. Sequencing used immunoSEQ multiplex PCR; TCRdb keeps in-frame clones, though not all of them. This table holds about 53,000 clones, 70% to 90% found once. V gene TRBV9 combines with J gene TRBJ1-3; weak D call: TRBD1 (6 bases). The sequences come from CD4+ or CD8+ T cells sorted from blood, collected in a trial of the OX40 agonist ivuxolimab. This TCR came from an adult with an advanced solid tumor such as melanoma, head and neck, liver or kidney cancer. The chain's CDR3 is CASSPLEGDGNTIYF. The CDR3 DNA sequence: TGTGCCAGCAGCCCCCTGGAGGGGGATGGAAACACCATATATTTT.